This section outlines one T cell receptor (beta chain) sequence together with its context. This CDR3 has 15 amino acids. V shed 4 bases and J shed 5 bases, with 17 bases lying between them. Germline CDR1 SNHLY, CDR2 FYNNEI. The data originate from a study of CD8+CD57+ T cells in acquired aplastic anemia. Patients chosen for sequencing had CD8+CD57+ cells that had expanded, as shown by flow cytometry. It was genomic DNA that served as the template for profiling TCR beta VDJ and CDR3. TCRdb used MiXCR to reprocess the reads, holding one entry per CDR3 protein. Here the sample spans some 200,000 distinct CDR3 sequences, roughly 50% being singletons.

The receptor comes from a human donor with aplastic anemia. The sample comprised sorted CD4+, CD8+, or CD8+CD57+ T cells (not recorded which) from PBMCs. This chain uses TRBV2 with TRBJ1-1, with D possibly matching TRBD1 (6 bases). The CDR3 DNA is TGTGCCAGCAGTGTAAACCAGGGGATAGGGACTGAAGCTTTCTTT. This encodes CASSVNQGIGTEAFF.